The clone carrying this TCR beta chain was observed a handful of times. Its antigen is unidentified. Time point in this sample: newly diagnosed GD, antithyroid drugs for less than 3 months. From RNA extracted from PBMCs, the TCR library was made. This CDR3 spans 16 amino acids. V lost 5 bases to trimming and J lost 0 bases, with 15 bases between them. Germline CDR1 and CDR2: SGHTA and FQGTGA. This sample was taken from a study of regulatory T cells in long-lasting Graves disease. Study results and limitations: Favored gene segments in persistent disease were TRBV28, TRBJ1-2 and TRBJ2-5.

Arm-PCR of CDR3 regions and iRepertoire HTBI primers were used to build TCR beta libraries. TCRdb reprocessed the multiplex PCR reads with MiXCR, giving one entry per CDR3 protein. The sample carries about 500,000 distinct CDR3 sequences, around 12% recorded once. These data are also associated with another study on T cells in Graves' hyperthyroidism and ophthalmopathy.

The sequencing used peripheral blood mononuclear cells (PBMCs), collected at new diagnosis, from a patient treated with antithyroid drugs. This receptor was obtained from a woman aged 25 to 45 with Graves disease. This chain joins TRBV7-3 and TRBJ2-3, with no clear D. For the CDR3, the DNA is TGTGCCAGCAGCCGACGGCAAGCGCCGAGCACAGATACGCAGTATTTT. This translates into CASSRRQAPSTDTQYF.